The rows below give T cell receptor beta chains drawn from one sample of a study of T cell changes during pregnancy in multiple sclerosis. TCRdb's copy holds only in-frame clones and misses some; the assay was immunoSEQ multiplex PCR. Altogether 40,000 to 55,000 clones are present, around 87% being singletons, with the ten largest covering roughly 8.5%. Sample: CD8+ T cells from peripheral blood mononuclear cells, taken in the second trimester of pregnancy. The receptors stem from a female donor with multiple sclerosis, enrolled in a pregnancy study. Each CDR3 is given without its conserved first and last residue. The order of the fields is clone size, V gene, CDR3 protein. Some rows have no size entry. The others give once, few or many, or a class for an expanded clone.

>-|TRBV7-6
ASSLTVSGANVLT
>-|TRBV29-1
SVEVPDKDGYT
>-|TRBV5-6
ASSSGEDASSGANVLT
>-|TRBV7-8
ASSPGTGPETQY
>-|TRBV19
ASSTRLAKNIQY
>-|TRBV19
ASSESEEGTKQETQY
>-|TRBV11-1
ASSLLWGGRTDTQY
>-|TRBV2
ASCGLDTQY
>-|TRBV23-1
ASISTGGKGFTNTGELF
>-|TRBV7-2
ASSQRQKNTEAF
>-|TRBV11-2
ASSFSQGSTYEQY
>few|TRBV7-2
ASSLILLGDTEAF
>-|TRBV2
ARRDRTNEQF
>many|TRBV7-8
ASSVQGNTGELF
>-|TRBV13
ASSFGRDTQY
>-|TRBV29-1
SVGDSLSSYGYT
>once|TRBV7-9
ASSRIAIQQY
>few|TRBV4-2
ASSQMEGGDVSEAF
>-|TRBV4-1
ASSQEPGQGAGQPQH
>-|TRBV19
ASSSGQHQETQY
>-|TRBV19
ASSIDRGTEAF
>-|TRBV9
ASSANQDTQY
>-|TRBV5-1
ASSQTAGYGYT
>-|TRBV28
ASSYGEGSPAQETQY
>-|TRBV2
ASRMTGEQTEAF
>-|TRBV5-4
ASSAQGETYEQY
>once|TRBV7-9
ASSLGTGTEAF
>-|TRBV6-5
ASSRTGDYGYT
>-|TRBV15
ATSRRGPNTEAF
>-|TRBV18
ASSPYRTDTQY
>-|TRBV5-5
ASSLWGTGEGYYGYT
>-|TRBV6-5
ASSTPGTSTGELF
>-|TRBV10-1
ASREGERDRRENTNYGYT
>-|TRBV5-6
ASSYGTFRNTGELF
>few|TRBV9
ASSVAGTDREAF
>-|TRBV5-6
ASSFGWTEAF
>-|TRBV6-1
ASRSLLNQPQH
>-|TRBV13
ASSSGLAGFTGELF
>-|TRBV19
ASSISMAGNQPQH
>-|TRBV11-2
ASSSERRSNEQF
>-|TRBV2
ASSDSRNEQF
>once|TRBV27
ASSQTQGDVFYEQY
>-|TRBV5-6
ASSLPQQDYGYT
>-|TRBV7-9
ASSPEGTEAF
>-|TRBV11-2
ASSLGVGHSSYNEQF
>-|TRBV27
ASTPGTGNSPLH
>-|TRBV27
ASSFLGGEGTYEQY
>-|TRBV6-4
ASSAGSGNTDTQY
>once|TRBV15
ATSRGDRGSNQPQH
>-|TRBV7-6
ASSSPQSSYNEQF
>-|TRBV4-1
ASSQTGFYGYT